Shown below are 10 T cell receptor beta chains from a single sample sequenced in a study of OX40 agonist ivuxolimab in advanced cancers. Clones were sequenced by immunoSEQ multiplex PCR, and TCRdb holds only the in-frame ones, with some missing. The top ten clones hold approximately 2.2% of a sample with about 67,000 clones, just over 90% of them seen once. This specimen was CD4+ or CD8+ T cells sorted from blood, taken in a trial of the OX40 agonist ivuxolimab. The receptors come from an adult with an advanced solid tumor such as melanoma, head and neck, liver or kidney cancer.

In nucleotides, the CDR3 is TGTGCCAGGCGATTCTACAGAGACAATGAGCAGTTCTTC. It encodes CARRFYRDNEQFF. The V call is TRBV19, the J call TRBJ2-1; D is uncertain. In germline, CDR1 is LNHDA, CDR2 SQIVND (reference sequence). V was shortened by 9 bases and J by 5 bases, with 14 bases between the two germline ends. The CDR3 extends over 13 amino acids. Complete variable domain (other parts from reference TRBV19 and TRBJ2-1): DGGITQSPKYLFRKEGQNVTLSCEQNLNHDAMYWYRQDPGQGLRLIYYSQIVNDFQKGDIAEGYSVSREKKESFPLTVTSAQKNPTAFYLCARRFYRDNEQFFGPGTRLTVL.

The DNA of the CDR3 is TGTGCCAGCAGTAAATTACAGGGACGGGAGACCCAGTACTTC. As protein: CASSKLQGRETQYF. This sequence joins TRBV28 and TRBJ2-5; the D gene is possibly TRBD1 (6 bases). Germline CDR1 reads MDHEN; CDR2 reads SYDVKM. Deletions cut 5 bases from V and 5 bases from J, with 15 bases between. The CDR3 has 14 residues.

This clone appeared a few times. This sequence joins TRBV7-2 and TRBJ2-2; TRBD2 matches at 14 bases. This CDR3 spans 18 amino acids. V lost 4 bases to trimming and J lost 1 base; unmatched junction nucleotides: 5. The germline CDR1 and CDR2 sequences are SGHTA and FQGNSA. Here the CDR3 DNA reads TGTGCCAGCAGCTCACCGACTAGCGGGGGGGTGAACACCGGGGAGCTGTTTTTT. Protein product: CASSSPTSGGVNTGELFF. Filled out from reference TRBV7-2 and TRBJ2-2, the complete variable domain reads GAGVSQSPSNKVTEKGKDVELRCDPISGHTALYWYRQSLGQGLEFLIYFQGNSAPDKSGLPSDRFSAERTGGSVSTLTIQRTQQEDSAVYLCASSSPTSGGVNTGELFFGEGSRLTVL.

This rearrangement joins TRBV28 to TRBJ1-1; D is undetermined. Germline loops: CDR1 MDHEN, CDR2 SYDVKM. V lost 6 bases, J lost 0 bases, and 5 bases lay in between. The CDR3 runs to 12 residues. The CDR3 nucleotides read TGTGCCAGCAGAGAAATGAACACTGAAGCTTTCTTT. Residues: CASREMNTEAFF.

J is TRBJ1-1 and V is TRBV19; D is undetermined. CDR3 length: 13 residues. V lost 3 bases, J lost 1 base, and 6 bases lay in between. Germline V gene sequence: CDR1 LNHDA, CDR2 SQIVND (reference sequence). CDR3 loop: CASSIGGNTEAFF. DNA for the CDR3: TGTGCCAGTAGTATTGGAGGGAACACTGAAGCTTTCTTT.

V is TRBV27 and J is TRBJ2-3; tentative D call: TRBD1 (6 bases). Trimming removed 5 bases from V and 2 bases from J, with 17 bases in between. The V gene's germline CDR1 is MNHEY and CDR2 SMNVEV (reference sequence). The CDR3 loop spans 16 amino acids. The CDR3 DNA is TGTGCCAGCAGTACTCCTCCGGGACATATCACAGATACGCAGTATTTT. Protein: CASSTPPGHITDTQYF.

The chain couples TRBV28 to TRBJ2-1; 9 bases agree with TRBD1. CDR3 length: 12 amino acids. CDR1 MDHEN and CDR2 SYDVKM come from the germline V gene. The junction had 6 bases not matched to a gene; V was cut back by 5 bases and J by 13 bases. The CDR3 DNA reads TGTGCCAGCAGTCAACAGGGGGCTGGACAGTTCTTC. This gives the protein CASSQQGAGQFF.

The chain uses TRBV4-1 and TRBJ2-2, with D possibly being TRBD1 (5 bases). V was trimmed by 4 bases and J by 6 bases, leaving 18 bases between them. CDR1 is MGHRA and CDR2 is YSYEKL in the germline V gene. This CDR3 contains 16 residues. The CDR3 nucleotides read TGCGCCAGCAGCCCCCGCTCGATCAGGGCCCCCGGGGAGCTGTTTTTT. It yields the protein CASSPRSIRAPGELFF.

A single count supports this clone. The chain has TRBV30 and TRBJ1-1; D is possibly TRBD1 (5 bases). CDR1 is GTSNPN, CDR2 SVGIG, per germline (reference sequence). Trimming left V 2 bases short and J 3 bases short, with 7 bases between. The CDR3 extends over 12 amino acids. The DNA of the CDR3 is TGTGCCTGGAGTAGAGGGGACACTGAAGCTTTCTTT. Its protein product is CAWSRGDTEAFF. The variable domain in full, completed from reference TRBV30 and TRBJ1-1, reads SQTIHQWPATLVQPVGSPLSLECTVEGTSNPNLYWYRQAAGRGLQLLFYSVGIGQISSEVPQNLSASRPQDRQFILSSKKLLLSDSGFYLCAWSRGDTEAFFGQGTRLTVV.

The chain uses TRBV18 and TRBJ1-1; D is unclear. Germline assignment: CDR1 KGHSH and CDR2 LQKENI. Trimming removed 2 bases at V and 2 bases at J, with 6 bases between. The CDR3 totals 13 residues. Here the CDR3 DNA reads TGTGCCAGCTCACCAGATTTAAACACTGAAGCTTTCTTT. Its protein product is CASSPDLNTEAFF. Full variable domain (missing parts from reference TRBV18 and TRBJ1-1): NAGVMQNPRHLVRRRGQEARLRCSPMKGHSHVYWYRQLPEEGLKFMVYLQKENIIDESGMPKERFSAEFPKEGPSILRIQQVVRGDSAAYFCASSPDLNTEAFFGQGTRLTVV.